This T cell receptor beta chain originates from a study of shared clonotypes between healthy human individuals. Study-wide background: CD4 naive and memory got three plates each, CD8 naive two, CD8 memory one.

Among the donors, all were Caucasian adults who lived in Nashville, Tennessee. With regard to this clone: No antigen is known for it.

Points from the study as a whole: A reduction in generation probabilities was seen for non-shared clonotypes relative to those shared by all four donors.

Sequencing was performed with immunoSEQ multiplex PCR; in TCRdb, only in-frame clones are kept and a portion is missing. The sample yields 730,000 or so clones, about three quarters seen once. Sequenced sample: memory CD4+ T cells sorted from blood. This sample's subset: CD45RA-negative fraction. The TCR comes from a woman aged 30 to 39 in good health.

In nucleotides, the CDR3 is TGCGCCAGCAGTCAGACAGGACGAGAGCAGTACTTC. Protein product: CASSQTGREQYF. The chain combines TRBV4-1 with TRBJ2-5, with D maybe TRBD1 (6 bases). The V gene's germline CDR1 is MGHRA and CDR2 YSYEKL. The V and J ends lost 6 bases and 11 bases respectively, with 16 bases between them. The CDR3 runs 12 residues.